Following are 14 T cell receptor beta chains from one sample sequenced in a study of T cells in Graves' hyperthyroidism and ophthalmopathy (dated by TCRdb to between 2019 and 2020). The protocol used for the library was multiplex PCR. Sequencing was performed on an Illumina HiSeq 2000. The TCR beta CDR3 regions were amplified from the RNA transcripts. The first round of RT-PCR for the TCR CDR3 was performed with the HTBI primer set and the Qiagen OneStep RT-PCR kit. The public sequencing data were trimmed at Q25 with fastp and processed into clonotypes with MiXCR by TCRdb, which kept only in-frame beta chains. Rows are combined by CDR3 protein, so each entry shows the most common genes and DNA. A total of a few hundred thousand distinct CDR3 sequences appear in this sample, roughly 15% of them only once. Of the sample, roughly 13% falls within the top ten clones. Sequencing was done on a sample of blood. All receptors come from a woman in her thirties or forties with Graves' hyperthyroidism that later progressed to Graves' ophthalmopathy.

The rearrangement links TRBV10-3 to TRBJ2-1, with TRBD2 identical over 10 bases. The germline V gene encodes CDR1 ENHRY and CDR2 SYGVKD. The junction had 12 bases not matched to a gene; V was cut back by 5 bases and J by 5 bases. The CDR3 contains 17 residues. CDR3 loop: CAISKLLTSGLDNEQFF. CDR3 sequence (DNA): TGTGCCATCAGTAAACTCCTGACTAGCGGGCTTGACAATGAGCAGTTCTTC.

The chain combines TRBV27 with TRBJ2-5, with a tentative D call TRBD2 (7 bases). The CDR3 has 14 amino acids. Trimming took 5 bases from V and 7 from J, leaving 17 bases between them. Germline V gene data show CDR1 as MNHEY and CDR2 as SMNVEV (reference sequence). The CDR3 loop reads CASSPLGGGTTQYF. The CDR3 DNA reads as TGTGCCAGCAGTCCACTAGGGGGGGGGACGACCCAGTACTTC.

The genes are TRBV6-5 and TRBJ2-1; no firm D call. V dropped 4 bases and J dropped 1 base, with 14 bases sitting between them. CDR1 and CDR2 (germline): MNHEY, SVGAGI. CDR3 size: 16 residues. This CDR3 is CASSSLAGRSYNEQFF. The CDR3, as DNA: TGTGCCAGCAGTTCCTTAGCTGGGCGGTCCTACAATGAGCAGTTCTTC.

Many counts were recorded for this clonotype. The CDR3 nucleotides are TGCAGTGCTAGAGTTCCCGGGACTAGTCCTGAAGCTTTCTTT. Protein product: CSARVPGTSPEAFF. The V and J genes are TRBV20-1 and TRBJ1-1; TRBD1 might be the D (5 bases). This CDR3 has 14 amino acids. The V and J ends lost 1 base and 6 bases respectively, with 15 bases between them. Germline loops: CDR1 DFQATT, CDR2 SNEGSKA (reference sequence).

The rearrangement links TRBV4-1 to TRBJ2-2, with 9 positions matching TRBD1. The junction had 10 bases not matched to a gene; V was cut back by 1 base and J by 1 base. Germline values: CDR1 MGHRA, CDR2 YSYEKL. The CDR3 runs to 19 residues. The DNA for the CDR3 is TGCGCCAGCAGCCAAGTGAACCGGACAGGGGCCCAGAACACCGGGGAGCTGTTTTTT. This gives the protein CASSQVNRTGAQNTGELFF.

This clonotype came up many times. This chain links TRBV5-1 with TRBJ2-7; 8 positions agree with TRBD1. The CDR3 runs 14 residues. CDR1 SGHRS and CDR2 YFSETQ come from the germline V gene. V dropped 0 bases and J dropped 2; count of bases not matched to a gene: 1. CDR3 amino acids: CASSLETGAYEQYF. The CDR3 coding sequence is TGCGCCAGCAGCTTGGAGACAGGGGCCTACGAGCAGTACTTC.

In this sample, this clonotype turned up many times. The rearrangement uses TRBV30 and TRBJ1-2; D possibly corresponds to TRBD1 (5 bases). The CDR3 runs 15 residues. V lost 2 bases and J 4 bases, leaving 17 bases between the germline ends. Germline V lookup: CDR1 GTSNPN, CDR2 SVGIG (reference sequence). DNA of the CDR3: TGTGCCTGGAGTACGGGGGAAGTTTCCCTCTATGGCTACACCTTC. The encoded protein is CAWSTGEVSLYGYTF.

This clonotype was picked up many times. J is TRBJ2-5 and V is TRBV28; D perhaps matches TRBD2 (6 bases). Trimming stripped 6 bases from V and 6 bases from J, with 14 bases between. Germline CDR1 MDHEN, CDR2 SYDVKM. CDR3 size: 13 residues. For the CDR3, the DNA is TGTGCCAGCAGGGAACGGGAGTATAAGACCCAGTACTTC. It yields the protein CASREREYKTQYF.

This clonotype was counted ten times or more. This sequence joins TRBV29-1 and TRBJ1-1; D uncertain. Germline-derived CDR1 and CDR2 are SQVTM and ANQGSEA. V gave up 4 bases and J gave up 4 bases, with 7 bases separating them. CDR3 length: 11 residues. The CDR3 DNA reads as TGCAGCGTTGGGGCCACCACTGAAGCTTTCTTT. Protein: CSVGATTEAFF.

The V and J genes are TRBV3-1 and TRBJ2-7; the D gene is possibly TRBD2 (5 bases). Per the germline V gene, CDR1 is LGHDT and CDR2 is YNNKEL (reference sequence). The CDR3 extends over 15 amino acids. Trimming took off 1 base at V and 6 bases at J, with 16 bases between the two ends. CDR3 bases: TGTGCCAGCAGCCAAGGGACTGATGGGTTCTGCGAGCAGTACTTC. It encodes CASSQGTDGFCEQYF.

The J gene is TRBJ2-1, the V gene TRBV2; 14 bases match TRBD2. The CDR3 is 15 residues long. In germline, CDR1 is SNHLY, CDR2 FYNNEI. Trimming at V came to 11 bases and at J to 7 bases, leaving 10 bases not matched to a gene. CDR3: CAWSKGLAGVNEQFF. CDR3 coding DNA: TGTGCCTGGAGTAAGGGACTAGCGGGAGTAAATGAGCAGTTCTTC.

The chain recombines TRBV4-1 with TRBJ1-6, with D tentatively TRBD1 (6 bases). The germline V gene has CDR1 MGHRA and CDR2 YSYEKL. The CDR3 sequence is 16 residues long. The V end lost 0 bases, the J end lost 6 bases, and 12 bases lay between the germline ends. The chain's CDR3 is CASSQDLKQGNSPLHF. The DNA of the CDR3 is TGCGCCAGCAGCCAAGATCTAAAACAGGGTAATTCACCCCTCCACTTT.

This clonotype was picked up a small number of times. This chain uses TRBV6-2 or TRBV6-3 with TRBJ2-1; D is perhaps TRBD1 or TRBD2 (5 bases each). Trimming pared 4 bases from V and 0 bases from J, leaving 16 bases between. Germline CDR1 and CDR2: MNHEY and SVGEGT. This CDR3 has 17 residues. CDR3 in amino acids: CASSSGPALSSYNEQFF. The CDR3 coding sequence is TGTGCCAGCAGTTCGGGGCCCGCACTAAGCTCCTACAATGAGCAGTTCTTC.

This clonotype came up many times. This chain joins TRBV6-1 and TRBJ2-3, with a tentative D call TRBD2 (5 bases). The CDR3 consists of 15 residues. Trimming removed 7 bases from V and 4 bases from J, with 18 bases in between. CDR1 and CDR2 (germline): MNHNS, SASEGT. The CDR3 loop reads CASTNAGSHSDTQYF. CDR3 nucleotides: TGTGCCAGCACCAACGCGGGTAGTCACTCAGATACGCAGTATTTT.